The source of this T cell receptor (beta chain) is a study of blood T cell repertoires in COVID-19. The repertoire was sequenced with immunoSEQ multiplex PCR; TCRdb's copy has only in-frame clones and lacks some. The sample includes about 180,000 clones, over 70% of them seen just once. The CDR3 spans 15 residues. Germline-derived CDR1 and CDR2 are LGHDT and YNNKEL (reference sequence). V lost 4 bases and J lost 7; bases outside the gene matches: 5. The chain employs TRBV3-1 (or the pseudogene TRBV3-2) and TRBJ2-2, with 11 bases lining up with TRBD2. Sequencing input: peripheral blood. This TCR came from a woman in her thirties or forties with COVID-19, enrolled during active disease. CDR3 sequence: CASSLTSGIHGELFF. The CDR3 region has the DNA TGTGCCAGCAGCCTGACTAGCGGGATTCACGGGGAGCTGTTTTTT.